This TCR beta chain was sequenced during a study of cytomegalovirus exposure and HLA in healthy donors. Study results and limitations: There were 150 to 200 TCR beta chains listed as cytomegalovirus-associated.

Germline CDR1 is MDHEN and CDR2 is SYDVKM. Losses at the gene ends were 5 bases for V and 6 bases for J; bases not matched to a gene: 6. The CDR3 has 14 residues. Profiling relied on immunoSEQ multiplex PCR, and the TCRdb table lists in-frame clones only, not all of them. Counted here are about 140,000 clones, 86% occurring once; the ten biggest clones make up nearly 3%. About this clone: Its antigen is undetermined.

Sequencing used PBMCs. This TCR was recovered from a young man in good health and CMV-seronegative. The chain joins TRBV28 to TRBJ1-1; the match to TRBD1 covers 10 bases. The CDR3 here is CASSGDRGPAEAFF. The CDR3 nucleotides are TGTGCCAGCAGTGGGGACAGGGGTCCCGCTGAAGCTTTCTTT.